What follows is one T cell receptor beta chain and its context. The antigen is undetermined. Following a re-call of the 5' RACE reads, TCRdb has one entry per CDR3 protein and lacks DNA. The sample table sets out about 260,000 distinct CDR3 sequences. The data belong to a study of T cells expressing NK-cell markers. For the study at large: Seven of eight sequenced donors tested HCMV-seropositive; one tested seronegative.

Study observations and caveats: The CD3+CD56-NKG2C+ fraction was also led by these clonotypes in several donors. About 1.0-8% of CD8+ T cells in several donors belonged to dominant NKG2C+ clonotypes. Evidence did not settle whether expanded NKG2C+ T cell clones targeted HCMV.

The CDR3 covers 15 residues. Germline-derived CDR1 and CDR2 are SGHRS and YFSETQ. This TCR was recovered from a man between 18 and 35 years old in good health. V is TRBV5-1 and J is TRBJ2-1; TCRdb picks TRBD1, but there is no DNA to check that call. Material: blood T cells: a sorted CD56 or NKG2C T cell subset, CD4+ or CD8+ T cells, or bulk PBMC T cells (not recorded which). Here the CDR3 reads CASRFTGDSYNEQFF.